The clone carrying this T cell receptor (beta chain) was seen more than once but under ten times. No antigen is known for it. This sample is drawn from a study of Graves' ophthalmopathy and Graves' hyperthyroidism. Beta-chain TCR CDR3 regions were amplified from RNA transcripts. A first-round RT-PCR used HTBI primers, followed by a second-round multiplex PCR. TCRdb passed the multiplex PCR reads through MiXCR, listing each CDR3 protein once. The data contain 680,000 or so distinct CDR3 sequences, around a fifth of them singletons. Overall study results and limits: The study's model predicted ophthalmopathy progression at roughly 69% sensitivity and 72% to 85% specificity.

Germline assignment: CDR1 LNHNV and CDR2 YYDKDF (reference sequence). With V trimmed by 5 bases and J by 4 bases, 4 bases remained unmatched. The CDR3 totals 14 residues. The sample was peripheral blood. The chain links TRBV15 to TRBJ2-5; 10 positions match TRBD2. This receptor was taken from a woman under 30 with stable Graves' hyperthyroidism. Some clones in this sample may be carry-over from other donors' samples. Written as DNA, the CDR3 is TGTGCCACCAGCGAAGCGGGGGGGGCAGAGACCCAGTACTTC. Translated, it gives CATSEAGGAETQYF.